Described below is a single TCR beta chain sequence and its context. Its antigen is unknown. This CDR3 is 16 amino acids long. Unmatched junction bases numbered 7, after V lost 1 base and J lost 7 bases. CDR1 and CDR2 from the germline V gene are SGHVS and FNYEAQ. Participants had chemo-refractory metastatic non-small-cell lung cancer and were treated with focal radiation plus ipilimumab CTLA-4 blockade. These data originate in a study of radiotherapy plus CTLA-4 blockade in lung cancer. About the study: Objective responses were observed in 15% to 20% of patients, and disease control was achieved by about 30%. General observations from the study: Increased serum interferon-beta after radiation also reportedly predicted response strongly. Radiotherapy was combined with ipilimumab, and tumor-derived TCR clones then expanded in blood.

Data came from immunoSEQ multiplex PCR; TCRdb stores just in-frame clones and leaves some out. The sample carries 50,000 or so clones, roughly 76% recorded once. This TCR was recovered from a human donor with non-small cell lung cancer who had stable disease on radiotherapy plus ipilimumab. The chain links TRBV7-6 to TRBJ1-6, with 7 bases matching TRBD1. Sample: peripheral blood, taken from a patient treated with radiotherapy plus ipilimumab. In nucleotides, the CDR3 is TGTGCCAGCAGCTTAGGATTGGGGGGACAGAATTCACCCCTCCACTTT. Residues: CASSLGLGGQNSPLHF.